This is a list of T cell receptor beta chains from one sample in a study of blood T cells in healthy people across ages. TCRdb processed the 5' RACE reads anew with MiXCR; each CDR3 protein has one entry. The table records 1.8 million or so distinct CDR3 sequences, around 40% of them present only once. Sequenced: blood. The receptor set was obtained from a human donor in good health. Each CDR3 is given with its conserved first and last residue. Fields, in order: CDR3 protein, CDR3 DNA, D gene, clone size, J gene, V gene, CDR3 length. A D gene is named only where the DNA matches it firmly. Where a row states a size, it is once, few, many or the class of an expanded clone; other rows omit it.

CDR3aa: CASSLVGRSINQPQHF
CDR3nt: TGTGCCAGCAGCTTAGTAGGACGGAGCATCAATCAGCCCCAGCATTTT
d_gene: .
abundance: .
j_gene: TRBJ1-5
v_gene: TRBV7-2
len: 16

CDR3aa: CASRTADRDPMDYGYTF
CDR3nt: TGCGCCAGCAGAACAGCGGACAGGGATCCCATGGACTATGGCTACACCTTC
d_gene: TRBD1
abundance: few
j_gene: TRBJ1-2
v_gene: TRBV4-1
len: 17

CDR3aa: CASREPSITDRKSYNEQFF
CDR3nt: TGTGCCAGCAGAGAACCTAGCATTACGGACAGAAAGTCCTACAATGAGCAGTTCTTC
d_gene: .
abundance: .
j_gene: TRBJ2-1
v_gene: TRBV6-1
len: 19

CDR3aa: CASSQDFRLAGGQETQYF
CDR3nt: TGCGCCAGCAGCCAAGATTTTCGACTAGCGGGGGGACAAGAGACCCAGTACTTC
d_gene: TRBD2
abundance: .
j_gene: TRBJ2-5
v_gene: TRBV4-1
len: 18

CDR3aa: CASLGAGEEQYF
CDR3nt: TGCGCCAGCCTTGGTGCGGGAGAAGAGCAGTACTTC
d_gene: TRBD2
abundance: .
j_gene: TRBJ2-5
v_gene: TRBV5-1
len: 12

CDR3aa: CASSIHNEQFF
CDR3nt: TGTGCCAGCAGCATTCACAATGAGCAGTTCTTC
d_gene: .
abundance: .
j_gene: TRBJ2-1
v_gene: TRBV9
len: 11

CDR3aa: CASRVQGAGTEAFF
CDR3nt: TGTGCCAGCAGGGTACAGGGGGCTGGCACTGAAGCTTTCTTT
d_gene: TRBD1
abundance: .
j_gene: TRBJ1-1
v_gene: TRBV6-5
len: 14

CDR3aa: CASSFRQAHLGSGNEQFF
CDR3nt: TGCGCCAGCAGCTTTCGACAGGCCCATCTGGGATCGGGCAATGAGCAGTTCTTC
d_gene: .
abundance: few
j_gene: TRBJ2-1
v_gene: TRBV5-1
len: 18

CDR3aa: CASSTQTGMGTEAFF
CDR3nt: TGCGCCAGCAGCACTCAGACAGGGATGGGCACTGAAGCTTTCTTT
d_gene: TRBD1
abundance: .
j_gene: TRBJ1-1
v_gene: TRBV5-1
len: 15

CDR3aa: CASRRNSGWTGTSDSGANVLTF
CDR3nt: TGTGCCAGCAGAAGAAATTCAGGGTGGACCGGGACTAGCGACTCTGGGGCCAACGTCCTGACTTTC
d_gene: TRBD2
abundance: many
j_gene: TRBJ2-6
v_gene: TRBV6-2/TRBV6-3
len: 22

CDR3aa: CSLIEGGSDTQYF
CDR3nt: TGCAGCTTGATAGAGGGGGGGTCAGATACGCAGTATTTT
d_gene: .
abundance: .
j_gene: TRBJ2-3
v_gene: TRBV29-1
len: 13

CDR3aa: CASSLGDTTQETQYF
CDR3nt: TGCGCCAGCAGCTTGGGGGACACTACCCAAGAGACCCAGTACTTC
d_gene: .
abundance: few
j_gene: TRBJ2-5
v_gene: TRBV5-1
len: 15

CDR3aa: CSVRGGTGANVLTF
CDR3nt: TGCAGCGTTCGAGGGGGTACTGGGGCCAACGTCCTGACTTTC
d_gene: .
abundance: .
j_gene: TRBJ2-6
v_gene: TRBV29-1
len: 14

CDR3aa: CASSLSAGGLDNEQFF
CDR3nt: TGTGCCAGCAGCTTATCAGCGGGGGGGCTAGACAATGAGCAGTTCTTC
d_gene: TRBD2
abundance: .
j_gene: TRBJ2-1
v_gene: TRBV7-9
len: 16

CDR3aa: CSASLGQANYGYTF
CDR3nt: TGCAGTGCTAGCCTTGGTCAAGCTAACTATGGCTACACCTTC
d_gene: .
abundance: .
j_gene: TRBJ1-2
v_gene: TRBV20-1
len: 14

CDR3aa: CSVEGGSEAFF
CDR3nt: TGCAGCGTTGAGGGTGGGTCTGAAGCTTTCTTT
d_gene: .
abundance: .
j_gene: TRBJ1-1
v_gene: TRBV29-1
len: 11

CDR3aa: CASSPSGGTYGYTF
CDR3nt: TGTGCCAGCTCACCAAGTGGGGGCACCTATGGCTACACCTTC
d_gene: .
abundance: few
j_gene: TRBJ1-2
v_gene: TRBV18
len: 14

CDR3aa: CVSSRTTGDNSPLHF
CDR3nt: TGTGTCAGCAGCCGGACGACAGGGGATAATTCACCCCTCCACTTT
d_gene: TRBD1
abundance: .
j_gene: TRBJ1-6
v_gene: TRBV7-2
len: 15

CDR3aa: CSARVAGPHREQFF
CDR3nt: TGCAGTGCTAGAGTAGCGGGGCCCCACCGTGAGCAGTTCTTC
d_gene: TRBD2
abundance: .
j_gene: TRBJ2-1
v_gene: TRBV20-1
len: 14

CDR3aa: CASSPNGHIGELFF
CDR3nt: TGTGCCAGCAGTCCGAATGGACATATCGGGGAGCTGTTTTTT
d_gene: .
abundance: .
j_gene: TRBJ2-2
v_gene: TRBV27
len: 14

CDR3aa: CASSPQKETQYF
CDR3nt: TGTGCCAGCAGCCCGCAGAAAGAGACCCAGTACTTC
d_gene: .
abundance: few
j_gene: TRBJ2-5
v_gene: TRBV5-4
len: 12

CDR3aa: CASSLLDRRSRTGGETQFF
CDR3nt: TGTGCCAGCAGCCTGCTCGACAGGCGATCCCGGACTGGCGGGGAGACCCAGTTCTTC
d_gene: .
abundance: .
j_gene: TRBJ2-1
v_gene: TRBV7-2
len: 19

CDR3aa: CSAPRRTEGSPLHF
CDR3nt: TGCAGTGCCCCCCGGCGAACGGAGGGTTCACCCCTCCACTTT
d_gene: .
abundance: .
j_gene: TRBJ1-6
v_gene: TRBV20-1
len: 14

CDR3aa: CASSLGSGNYSEQFF
CDR3nt: TGCGCCAGCAGCTTGGGTTCAGGGAATTACAGTGAGCAGTTCTTC
d_gene: .
abundance: once
j_gene: TRBJ2-1
v_gene: TRBV5-1
len: 15

CDR3aa: CASSLGEGYQPQHF
CDR3nt: TGTGCCAGCAGCTTAGGTGAAGGGTATCAGCCCCAGCATTTT
d_gene: .
abundance: .
j_gene: TRBJ1-5
v_gene: TRBV7-9
len: 14

CDR3aa: CASSLGTKVRGEAFF
CDR3nt: TGTGCCAGCAGCTTAGGCACTAAGGTCCGGGGTGAAGCTTTCTTT
d_gene: .
abundance: .
j_gene: TRBJ1-1
v_gene: TRBV7-8
len: 15

CDR3aa: CASSLYLAGELFF
CDR3nt: TGCGCCAGCAGCTTGTATTTGGCCGGGGAGCTGTTTTTT
d_gene: .
abundance: .
j_gene: TRBJ2-2
v_gene: TRBV5-1
len: 13

CDR3aa: CASSLRTSGDNGYTF
CDR3nt: TGTGCCAGCAGCCTTCGGACATCCGGGGACAATGGCTACACCTTC
d_gene: .
abundance: few
j_gene: TRBJ1-2
v_gene: TRBV4-2
len: 15

CDR3aa: CASSHPGEQYF
CDR3nt: TGTGCCAGCAGCCATCCAGGCGAGCAGTACTTC
d_gene: .
abundance: .
j_gene: TRBJ2-7
v_gene: TRBV3-1
len: 11

CDR3aa: CASSLGSYHETQYF
CDR3nt: TGCGCCAGCAGCTTGGGGTCCTACCATGAGACCCAGTACTTC
d_gene: .
abundance: .
j_gene: TRBJ2-5
v_gene: TRBV5-1
len: 14

CDR3aa: CASSNSVRFQDGYTF
CDR3nt: TGTGCCAGCAGTAACTCTGTCCGGTTTCAAGATGGCTACACCTTC
d_gene: .
abundance: .
j_gene: TRBJ1-2
v_gene: TRBV12-3/TRBV12-4
len: 15

CDR3aa: CSASEPQISDTQYF
CDR3nt: TGCAGTGCTAGTGAGCCTCAGATTTCAGATACGCAGTATTTT
d_gene: .
abundance: few
j_gene: TRBJ2-3
v_gene: TRBV20-1
len: 14

CDR3aa: CASSPPSGTETQYF
CDR3nt: TGTGCCAGCAGCCCCCCCTCCGGAACCGAGACCCAGTACTTC
d_gene: .
abundance: .
j_gene: TRBJ2-5
v_gene: TRBV11-3
len: 14

CDR3aa: CANSSQGQRVEKLFF
CDR3nt: TGTGCCAACAGTTCCCAGGGACAGCGGGTTGAAAAACTGTTTTTT
d_gene: TRBD1
abundance: .
j_gene: TRBJ1-4
v_gene: TRBV6-5
len: 15

CDR3aa: CASSFLDGYGYTF
CDR3nt: TGTGCCAGCAGCTTCTTGGACGGTTATGGCTACACCTTC
d_gene: .
abundance: .
j_gene: TRBJ1-2
v_gene: TRBV7-3
len: 13

CDR3aa: CASSYGWTSKGNEQYF
CDR3nt: TGTGCCAGCAGTTACGGGTGGACATCCAAGGGCAATGAGCAGTACTTC
d_gene: .
abundance: .
j_gene: TRBJ2-4
v_gene: TRBV6-2/TRBV6-3
len: 16

CDR3aa: CASSPNEYHEQFF
CDR3nt: TGTGCCAGCAGCCCCAATGAGTACCATGAGCAGTTCTTC
d_gene: .
abundance: .
j_gene: TRBJ2-1
v_gene: TRBV7-2
len: 13

CDR3aa: CASRGVGGYTF
CDR3nt: TGTGCCAGCAGGGGAGTAGGGGGCTACACCTTC
d_gene: .
abundance: .
j_gene: TRBJ1-2
v_gene: TRBV6-6
len: 11

CDR3aa: CASRQLAGALYNEQFF
CDR3nt: TGTGCCAGCAGACAACTAGCGGGGGCACTCTACAATGAGCAGTTCTTC
d_gene: TRBD2
abundance: few
j_gene: TRBJ2-1
v_gene: TRBV7-2
len: 16

CDR3aa: CSAGQGASNRPQHF
CDR3nt: TGCAGTGCAGGACAGGGGGCCTCAAATCGGCCCCAGCATTTT
d_gene: TRBD1
abundance: .
j_gene: TRBJ1-5
v_gene: TRBV20-1
len: 14

CDR3aa: CASSLTSSSGVVTQYF
CDR3nt: TGTGCCAGCAGCTTAACTTCGAGTAGCGGGGTTGTTACGCAGTATTTT
d_gene: TRBD2
abundance: few
j_gene: TRBJ2-3
v_gene: TRBV7-3
len: 16

CDR3aa: CASSEAMQETQYF
CDR3nt: TGTGCCAGCAGTGAAGCGATGCAAGAGACCCAGTACTTC
d_gene: .
abundance: .
j_gene: TRBJ2-5
v_gene: TRBV2
len: 13

CDR3aa: CASSYPTQRQPQETQYF
CDR3nt: TGTGCCAGCAGTTACCCCACCCAGAGGCAGCCCCAAGAGACCCAGTACTTC
d_gene: .
abundance: few
j_gene: TRBJ2-5
v_gene: TRBV6-6
len: 17

CDR3aa: CASSYERNQPQHF
CDR3nt: TGTGCCAGCAGTTACGAAAGGAATCAGCCCCAGCATTTT
d_gene: .
abundance: few
j_gene: TRBJ1-5
v_gene: TRBV6-5
len: 13

CDR3aa: CASASGGYNEQFF
CDR3nt: TGTGCCAGTGCTAGCGGGGGGTACAATGAGCAGTTCTTC
d_gene: TRBD2
abundance: .
j_gene: TRBJ2-1
v_gene: TRBV27
len: 13

CDR3aa: CSVEVTSGGEQYF
CDR3nt: TGCAGCGTTGAAGTGACTAGCGGGGGCGAGCAGTACTTC
d_gene: TRBD2
abundance: few
j_gene: TRBJ2-7
v_gene: TRBV29-1
len: 13

CDR3aa: CTSSHPPGPNTGELFF
CDR3nt: TGTACCAGCAGCCACCCACCGGGACCCAACACCGGGGAGCTGTTTTTT
d_gene: .
abundance: .
j_gene: TRBJ2-2
v_gene: TRBV4-2
len: 16

CDR3aa: CASSQEPQITADTQYF
CDR3nt: TGCGCCAGCAGCCAAGAACCCCAGATTACCGCAGATACGCAGTATTTT
d_gene: .
abundance: few
j_gene: TRBJ2-3
v_gene: TRBV4-3
len: 16

CDR3aa: CASSPIGGQGLSTGYTF
CDR3nt: TGTGCCAGCAGCCCGATAGGGGGACAGGGCCTAAGTACTGGCTACACCTTC
d_gene: TRBD1
abundance: once
j_gene: TRBJ1-2
v_gene: TRBV6-6
len: 17

CDR3aa: CASSPGLFEETQYF
CDR3nt: TGTGCCAGCTCACCGGGACTATTTGAAGAGACCCAGTACTTC
d_gene: TRBD2
abundance: .
j_gene: TRBJ2-5
v_gene: TRBV18
len: 14

CDR3aa: CSARHREDQPQHF
CDR3nt: TGCAGTGCTAGGCACAGGGAGGATCAGCCCCAGCATTTT
d_gene: .
abundance: many
j_gene: TRBJ1-5
v_gene: TRBV20-1
len: 13

CDR3aa: CANSHADGAGQRPNYGYTF
CDR3nt: TGCGCCAACAGCCATGCCGATGGTGCCGGGCAGAGACCTAACTATGGCTACACCTTC
d_gene: .
abundance: once
j_gene: TRBJ1-2
v_gene: TRBV4-3
len: 19

CDR3aa: CASSLAWGGGNIQYF
CDR3nt: TGTGCCAGCAGCTTAGCTTGGGGAGGCGGGAACATTCAGTACTTC
d_gene: .
abundance: .
j_gene: TRBJ2-4
v_gene: TRBV11-2
len: 15

CDR3aa: CASSEEGSVTF
CDR3nt: TGTGCCAGCAGTGAGGAGGGAAGTGTCACCTTC
d_gene: .
abundance: .
j_gene: TRBJ1-2
v_gene: TRBV2
len: 11

CDR3aa: CASSFFPVRTEAFF
CDR3nt: TGTGCCAGCAGTTTTTTCCCAGTCCGCACTGAAGCTTTCTTT
d_gene: .
abundance: few
j_gene: TRBJ1-1
v_gene: TRBV12-3/TRBV12-4
len: 14

CDR3aa: CASSYLTTGVDVLTF
CDR3nt: TGTGCCAGCAGTTACCTTACGACAGGGGTAGACGTCCTGACTTTC
d_gene: TRBD1
abundance: few
j_gene: TRBJ2-6
v_gene: TRBV6-5
len: 15

CDR3aa: CGSSFGTGGPYEQYF
CDR3nt: TGTGGCAGCAGCTTCGGGACAGGCGGACCCTACGAGCAGTACTTC
d_gene: TRBD1
abundance: .
j_gene: TRBJ2-7
v_gene: TRBV13
len: 15

CDR3aa: CASSLDPSLNIQYF
CDR3nt: TGTGCCAGCAGTTTGGATCCTTCCCTAAACATTCAGTACTTC
d_gene: .
abundance: few
j_gene: TRBJ2-4
v_gene: TRBV28
len: 14

CDR3aa: CASGVGPESYEQYF
CDR3nt: TGTGCCAGCGGCGTGGGGCCAGAATCCTACGAGCAGTACTTC
d_gene: .
abundance: few
j_gene: TRBJ2-7
v_gene: TRBV9
len: 14